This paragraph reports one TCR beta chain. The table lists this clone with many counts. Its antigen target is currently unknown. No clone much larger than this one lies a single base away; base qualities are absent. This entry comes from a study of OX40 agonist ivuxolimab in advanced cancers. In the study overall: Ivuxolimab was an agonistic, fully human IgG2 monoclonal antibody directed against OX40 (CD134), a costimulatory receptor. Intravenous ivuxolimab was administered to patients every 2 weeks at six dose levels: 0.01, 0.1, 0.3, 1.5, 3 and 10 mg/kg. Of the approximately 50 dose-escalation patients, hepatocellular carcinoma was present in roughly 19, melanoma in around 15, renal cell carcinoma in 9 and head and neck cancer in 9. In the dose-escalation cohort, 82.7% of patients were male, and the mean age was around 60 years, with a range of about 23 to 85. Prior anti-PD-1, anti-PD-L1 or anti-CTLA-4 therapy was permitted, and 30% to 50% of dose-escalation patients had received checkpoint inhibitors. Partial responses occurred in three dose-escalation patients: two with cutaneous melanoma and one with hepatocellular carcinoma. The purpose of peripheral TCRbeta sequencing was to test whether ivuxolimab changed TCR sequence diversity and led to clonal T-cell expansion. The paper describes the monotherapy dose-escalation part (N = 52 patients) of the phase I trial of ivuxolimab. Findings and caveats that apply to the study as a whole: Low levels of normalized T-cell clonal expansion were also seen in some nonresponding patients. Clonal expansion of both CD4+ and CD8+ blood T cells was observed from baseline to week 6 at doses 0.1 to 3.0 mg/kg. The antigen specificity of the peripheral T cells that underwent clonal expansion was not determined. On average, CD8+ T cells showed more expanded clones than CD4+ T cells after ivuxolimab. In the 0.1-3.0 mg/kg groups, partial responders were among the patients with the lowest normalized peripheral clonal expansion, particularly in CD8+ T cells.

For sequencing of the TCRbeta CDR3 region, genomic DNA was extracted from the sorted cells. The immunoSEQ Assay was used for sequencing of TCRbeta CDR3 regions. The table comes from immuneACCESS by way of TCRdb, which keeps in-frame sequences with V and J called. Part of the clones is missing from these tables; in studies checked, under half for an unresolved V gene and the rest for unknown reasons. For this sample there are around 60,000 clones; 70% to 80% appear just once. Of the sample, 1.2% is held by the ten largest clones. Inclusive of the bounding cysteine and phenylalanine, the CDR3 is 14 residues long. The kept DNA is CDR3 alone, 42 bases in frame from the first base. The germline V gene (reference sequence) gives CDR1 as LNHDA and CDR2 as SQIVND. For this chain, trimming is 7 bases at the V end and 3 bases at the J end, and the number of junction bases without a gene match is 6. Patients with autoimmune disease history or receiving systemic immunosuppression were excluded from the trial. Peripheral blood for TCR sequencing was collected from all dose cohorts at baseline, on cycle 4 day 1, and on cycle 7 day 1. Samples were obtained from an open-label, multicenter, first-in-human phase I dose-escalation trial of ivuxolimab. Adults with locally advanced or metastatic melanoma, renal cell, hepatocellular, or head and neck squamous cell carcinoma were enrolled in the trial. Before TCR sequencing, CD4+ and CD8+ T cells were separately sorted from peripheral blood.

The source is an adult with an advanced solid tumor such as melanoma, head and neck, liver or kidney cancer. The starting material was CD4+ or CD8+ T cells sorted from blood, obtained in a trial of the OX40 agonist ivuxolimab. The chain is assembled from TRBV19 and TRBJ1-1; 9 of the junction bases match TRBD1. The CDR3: CASTSGQGDTEAFF. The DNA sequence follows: TGTGCCAGTACCTCGGGACAGGGTGACACTGAAGCTTTCTTT.